Listed here are 27 T cell receptor beta chains from one sample, sequenced in a study of CD8+CD57+ T cells in acquired aplastic anemia. It was genomic DNA that served as the template for profiling TCR beta VDJ and CDR3. TCRdb reanalysed the reads using MiXCR and keeps one entry per CDR3 protein. The sample lists 150,000 to 200,000 distinct CDR3 sequences, approximately 52% occurring once. Only patients with CD8+CD57+ cell expansion on flow cytometry were chosen for sequencing. Sequencing was done on a sample of sorted CD4+, CD8+, or CD8+CD57+ T cells (not recorded which) from PBMCs. These receptors all stem from a human donor with aplastic anemia.

J is TRBJ1-1 and V is TRBV7-2; D may be TRBD1 (6 bases). V lost 8 bases to trimming and J lost 5 bases, with 15 bases between them. Germline V CDR1 and CDR2: SGHTA, FQGNSA. This CDR3 contains 13 residues. The CDR3 is CASSPGEGTEAFF. CDR3 nucleotide sequence: TGTGCCAGCTCACCAGGGGAGGGAACTGAAGCTTTCTTT.

Note on this clonotype: Germline and junction disagree at one end, which may indicate a read error. This sequence joins TRBV5-4 and TRBJ2-2, with 8 positions matching TRBD2. The germline gives CDR1 SGHNT, CDR2 YYREEE (reference sequence). This CDR3 is 16 amino acids long. CDR3 coding DNA: TGTGCCAGCAGCTTGGAAGCGGGGGCCTCCACCGGGGAGCTGCTTTTT. Translated, it gives CASSLEAGASTGELLF.

This clonotype was seen once. The chain has TRBV7-9 and TRBJ2-2, with D unclear. CDR1 SEHNR and CDR2 FQNEAQ come from the germline V gene (reference sequence). Trimming shortened V by 9 bases and J by 5 bases, and 16 bases separated the two germline ends. CDR3 length: 14 residues. CDR3 sequence (DNA): TGTGCCAGGGAACTTAGTATCGGGACCGGGGAGCTGTTTTTT. Translated: CARELSIGTGELFF.

Ten or more counts support this clonotype. The chain joins TRBV6-5 to TRBJ1-5; 7 nucleotides align to TRBD1. CDR1 and CDR2 (germline): MNHEY, SVGAGI. Losses at the gene ends were 6 bases for V and 1 base for J; bases not matched to a gene: 3. The CDR3 extends over 14 amino acids. The CDR3 loop is CASSIQGSNQPQHF. Written as DNA, the CDR3 is TGTGCCAGCAGCATACAGGGGAGCAATCAGCCCCAGCATTTT.

With respect to this clonotype: The final CDR3 position lacks the conserved phenylalanine or tryptophan, pointing to a likely read error. This chain uses TRBV6-2 or TRBV6-3 with TRBJ1-3; 7 bases map to TRBD1. V lost 6 bases and J lost 0; bases outside the gene matches: 5. Germline lookup yields CDR1 MNHEY and CDR2 SVGEGT. This CDR3 spans 15 amino acids. CDR3 coding DNA: TGTGCCAGCAGCCACGACAGGGCCTCTGGAAACACCATATATCTT. Translated: CASSHDRASGNTIYL.

The chain couples TRBV7-9 to TRBJ2-7, with TRBD1 identical over 9 bases. V shed 5 bases, J shed 1 base, and the junction held 6 bases outside the gene matches. Germline CDR1 SEHNR, CDR2 FQNEAQ (reference sequence). The CDR3 is made up of 15 amino acids. The CDR3 protein is CASSGGTGPSYEQYF. CDR3 coding DNA: TGTGCCAGCAGCGGGGGGACAGGGCCGTCCTACGAGCAGTACTTC.

This clonotype has a single count. J is TRBJ1-2 and V is TRBV7-8; D remains ambiguous. The CDR3 covers 13 residues. Germline CDR1 SGHVS, CDR2 FQNEAQ. V gave up 7 bases and J gave up 7 bases, with 16 bases separating them. CDR3 nucleotide sequence: TGTGCCAGCAACACGGGAGGGAATAGTGGCTACACCTTC. This codes for CASNTGGNSGYTF.

The table lists this clonotype with many counts. The chain recombines TRBV19 with TRBJ2-3; D not resolved. Deletions cut 0 bases from V and 6 bases from J, with 10 bases between. There are 14 residues in the CDR3. Per the germline V gene, CDR1 is LNHDA and CDR2 is SQIVND (reference sequence). DNA of the CDR3: TGTGCCAGTAGTATAGATCAAGTCGTCGATACGCAGTATTTT. Translation gives CASSIDQVVDTQYF.

The chain has TRBV18 and TRBJ1-3; D is unresolved. Between the trimmed V and J ends, which lost 4 bases and 1 base, there was a span of 5 bases. This CDR3 is built from 13 residues. CDR1 is KGHSH, CDR2 LQKENI, per germline. The CDR3 loop reads CASSRLSGNTIYF. The CDR3 DNA is TGTGCCAGCTCACGTCTTTCTGGAAACACCATATATTTT. Using reference TRBV18 and TRBJ1-3 for the parts outside the CDR3, the full variable domain is NAGVMQNPRHLVRRRGQEARLRCSPMKGHSHVYWYRQLPEEGLKFMVYLQKENIIDESGMPKERFSAEFPKEGPSILRIQQVVRGDSAAYFCASSRLSGNTIYFGEGSWLTVV.

This clonotype was observed once. The J gene is TRBJ2-2, the V gene TRBV24-1, with D unresolved. There are 15 residues in the CDR3. CDR1 is KGHDR and CDR2 is SFDVKD in the germline V gene. The V gene lost 2 bases and the J gene lost 2 bases, with 8 bases spanning the gap. For the CDR3, the DNA is TGTGCCACCAGTGATTCCCACTTAAACACCGGGGAGCTGTTTTTT. It yields the protein CATSDSHLNTGELFF.

The V call is TRBV2, the J call TRBJ1-6; D gene unclear. Germline CDR1 is SNHLY and CDR2 is FYNNEI. Deletions cut 2 bases from V and 10 bases from J, with 9 bases between. This CDR3 has 13 residues. DNA for the CDR3: TGTGCCAGCAGTGAACAGGTTGGCTCACCCCTCCACTTT. Its translation is CASSEQVGSPLHF.

This clonotype has ten or more counts. This rearrangement joins TRBV7-9 to TRBJ1-5; D gene ambiguous. The V end lost 3 bases, the J end lost 0 bases, and 9 bases lay between the germline ends. Germline V gene sequence: CDR1 SEHNR, CDR2 FQNEAQ (reference sequence). The CDR3 sequence is 15 residues long. The CDR3 DNA sequence: TGTGCCAGCAGCTTCAATAGCGATAGCAATCAGCCCCAGCATTTT. Translation: CASSFNSDSNQPQHF.

The chain couples TRBV20-1 to TRBJ1-6, with a weak D call TRBD1 (5 bases). This CDR3 has 13 residues. Between the trimmed V and J ends, which lost 2 bases and 7 bases, there was a span of 9 bases. Germline V gene lookup returns CDR1 DFQATT and CDR2 SNEGSKA (reference sequence). The CDR3 reads CSARRTPNSPLHF. The CDR3 DNA is TGCAGTGCTAGAAGGACACCGAATTCACCCCTCCACTTT.

This clonotype occurred many times. V gene TRBV5-1 combines with J gene TRBJ1-4, with D uncertain. CDR3 length: 13 residues. Per the germline V gene, CDR1 is SGHRS and CDR2 is YFSETQ. V lost 0 bases and J lost 3, with 3 bases in between. The CDR3 DNA reads as TGCGCCAGCAGCTTGGAGGCTAATGAAAAACTGTTTTTT. The encoded protein is CASSLEANEKLFF.

This clonotype was seen many times. This chain connects TRBV19 to TRBJ1-1; weak D call: TRBD1 (5 bases). V was trimmed by 9 bases and J by 0 bases, leaving 17 bases between them. Per the germline V gene, CDR1 is LNHDA and CDR2 is SQIVND (reference sequence). The CDR3 totals 15 residues. In DNA form, the CDR3 reads TGTGCCAGCAGGGAGCTACTGATCATGAACACTGAAGCTTTCTTT. It is translated as CASRELLIMNTEAFF.

This clonotype has a single count. A much larger clonotype is one base distant, so this may be a read error. The chain uses TRBV11-1 and TRBJ2-5, with TRBD2 identical over 10 bases. The CDR3 consists of 14 residues. Germline CDR1 reads SGHAT; CDR2 reads FQDESV (reference sequence). The CDR3 sequence is CASSLDPAGGTRYF. In DNA form, the CDR3 reads TGTGCCAGCAGCTTAGACCCAGCGGGGGGGACCCGGTACTTC.

The chain links TRBV19 to TRBJ2-7; possible D gene TRBD1, 5 bases. The CDR3 totals 13 residues. The V end was cut by 10 bases, the J end by 0 bases, with 13 bases between. From germline, CDR1 is LNHDA and CDR2 SQIVND (reference sequence). DNA of the CDR3: TGTGCCACCCGACAGAAGAGCTCCTACGAGCAGTACTTC. Its translation is CATRQKSSYEQYF.

This clonotype was observed at least ten times. The V and J genes are TRBV25-1 and TRBJ1-5; D gene ambiguous. Germline values: CDR1 MGHDK, CDR2 SYGVNS. The CDR3 is made up of 17 amino acids. The ends were cut back, 5 bases at V and 0 bases at J, with 17 bases in the middle. The CDR3 region is CASSSPGVGYSNQPQHF. The DNA of the CDR3 is TGTGCCAGCAGTTCCCCCGGGGTGGGGTATAGCAATCAGCCCCAGCATTTT.

This clonotype was observed many times. The V gene is TRBV5-1, the J gene TRBJ2-7; no clear D. V dropped 6 bases and J dropped 2 bases, with 15 bases sitting between them. The length of the CDR3 is 14 residues. Looked up from germline, CDR1 is SGHRS and CDR2 is YFSETQ. DNA for the CDR3: TGCGCCAGCACCCTGAACACTGGAACCTACGAGCAGTACTTC. This sequence encodes CASTLNTGTYEQYF.

This rearrangement joins TRBV2 to TRBJ2-7; weak D call: TRBD2 (5 bases). Trimming took off 3 bases at V and 1 base at J, with 13 bases between the two ends. Germline V gene lookup returns CDR1 SNHLY and CDR2 FYNNEI. The CDR3 covers 15 residues. The chain's CDR3 is CASSDGVVPSYEQYF. CDR3 DNA: TGTGCCAGCAGTGACGGGGTGGTTCCGTCCTACGAGCAGTACTTC. The full variable domain, its missing parts supplied by reference TRBV2 and TRBJ2-7, is EPEVTQTPSHQVTQMGQEVILRCVPISNHLYFYWYRQILGQKVEFLVSFYNNEISEKSEIFDDQFSVERPDGSNFTLKIRSTKLEDSAMYFCASSDGVVPSYEQYFGPGTRLTVT.

This chain uses TRBV25-1 with TRBJ2-1, with a possible D match to TRBD1 (6 bases). The V gene lost 3 bases and the J gene lost 9 bases, with 18 bases spanning the gap. The CDR3 is made up of 15 amino acids. Germline values: CDR1 MGHDK, CDR2 SYGVNS. The CDR3 sequence: CASSDPGHLSGEQFF. CDR3 DNA: TGTGCCAGCAGTGATCCGGGACACCTTTCCGGTGAGCAGTTCTTC. The whole variable domain, remainder taken from reference TRBV25-1 and TRBJ2-1, is EADIYQTPRYLVIGTGKKITLECSQTMGHDKMYWYQQDPGMELHLIHYSYGVNSTEKGDLSSESTVSRIRTEHFPLTLESARPSHTSQYLCASSDPGHLSGEQFFGPGTRLTVL.

The rearrangement uses TRBV20-1 and TRBJ2-7; no clear D. CDR3 length: 13 residues. CDR1 DFQATT and CDR2 SNEGSKA come from the germline V gene (reference sequence). V gave up 2 bases and J gave up 0 bases, with 8 bases separating them. The CDR3 DNA follows: TGCAGTGCTAGATCAGGTACCTCCTACGAGCAGTACTTC. Translation gives CSARSGTSYEQYF.

The chain joins TRBV12-3 or TRBV12-4 to TRBJ2-1; weak D call: TRBD2 (5 bases). The CDR3 totals 14 residues. With 1 base removed from V and 8 bases from J, the gap between germline ends came to 12 bases. This CDR3 reads CASSLVAGGDEQFF. Written as DNA, the CDR3 is TGTGCCAGCAGTTTAGTGGCAGGAGGCGATGAGCAGTTCTTC.

The chain carries TRBV2 and TRBJ2-3; 12 nucleotides match TRBD2. This CDR3 is built from 16 residues. V lost 6 bases, J lost 4 bases, and 8 bases stayed unmatched. CDR1 is SNHLY, CDR2 FYNNEI, per germline. The CDR3 DNA is TGTGCCAGCAGCGTAGAGGCTAGCGGGGGGGCAGATACGCAGTATTTT. Translated: CASSVEASGGADTQYF.

V gene TRBV20-1 combines with J gene TRBJ2-1, with TRBD1 as a possible D gene (5 bases). Trimming cost V 5 bases and J 3 bases, with 14 bases left between them. Germline loops: CDR1 DFQATT, CDR2 SNEGSKA (reference sequence). The CDR3 is 14 amino acids. Here the CDR3 DNA reads TGCAGTGCTCCCCAGGGTACGGACTACAATGAGCAGTTCTTC. This gives the protein CSAPQGTDYNEQFF.

This clonotype has ten or more counts. V and J are TRBV29-1 and TRBJ1-1, with 8 bases matching TRBD1. After removal of 7 bases from V and 3 bases from J, the junction contained 7 bases not matched to a gene. The CDR3 has 13 amino acids. In germline, CDR1 is SQVTM, CDR2 ANQGSEA. CDR3 DNA sequence: TGCAGCGGTCAGGGGGCAGATGACACTGAAGCTTTCTTT. Encoded protein: CSGQGADDTEAFF.

V and J are TRBV10-3 and TRBJ2-2; tentative D call: TRBD1 (6 bases). The germline V gene has CDR1 ENHRY and CDR2 SYGVKD. Trimming took 6 bases from V and 4 from J, leaving 15 bases between them. This CDR3 contains 15 residues. In nucleotides, the CDR3 is TGTGCCATCAGCTTACAGGGAGTTGCCACCGGGGAGCTGTTTTTT. This sequence encodes CAISLQGVATGELFF.